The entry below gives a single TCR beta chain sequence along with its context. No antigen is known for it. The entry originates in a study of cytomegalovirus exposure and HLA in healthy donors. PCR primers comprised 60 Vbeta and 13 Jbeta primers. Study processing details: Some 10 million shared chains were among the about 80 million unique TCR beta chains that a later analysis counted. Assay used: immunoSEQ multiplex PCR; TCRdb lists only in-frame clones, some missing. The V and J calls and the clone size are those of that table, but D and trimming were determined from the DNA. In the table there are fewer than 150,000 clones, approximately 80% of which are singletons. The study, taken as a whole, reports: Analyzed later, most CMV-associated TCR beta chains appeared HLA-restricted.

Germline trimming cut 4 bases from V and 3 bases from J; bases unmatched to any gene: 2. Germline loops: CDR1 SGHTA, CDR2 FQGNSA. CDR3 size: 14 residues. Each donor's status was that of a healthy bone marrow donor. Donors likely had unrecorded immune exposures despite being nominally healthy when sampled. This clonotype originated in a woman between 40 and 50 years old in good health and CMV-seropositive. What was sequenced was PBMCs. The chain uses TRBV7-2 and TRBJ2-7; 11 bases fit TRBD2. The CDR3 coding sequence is TGTGCCAGCAGCTCGACTAGCGGGGTCTACGAGCAGTACTTC. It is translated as CASSSTSGVYEQYF.